Shown below are 32 T cell receptor beta chains from a single sample sequenced in a study of human T cells and chemical hapten exposure. Each CDR3 protein gets one entry after TCRdb re-called the RACE reads with MiXCR. The table records 300,000 to 450,000 distinct CDR3 sequences, about 5.1% of them present only once. Time point here: pre-sensitization, week 0. As to treatment: therapeutic diphenylcyclopropenone sensitization with weekly scalp DPC. Specimen: whole blood, collected in connection with sensitization to the hapten diphenylcyclopropenone (DPC). These receptors all come from a woman aged 45-65 years with alopecia areata. Some clones in this sample may be carry-over from other donors' samples.

This clonotype was counted many times. This chain joins TRBV12-3 or TRBV12-4 and TRBJ2-5, with D possibly matching TRBD2 (5 bases). Trimming pared 3 bases from V and 1 base from J, leaving 6 bases between. The CDR3 is 13 amino acids. CDR3 in DNA: TGTGCCAGCAGTTTTGGACTCCAAGAGACCCAGTACTTC. Translation: CASSFGLQETQYF.

This clonotype has a count of ten or more. The chain couples TRBV6-2 or TRBV6-3 to TRBJ2-7; D gene ambiguous. Germline CDR1 reads MNHEY; CDR2 reads SVGEGT. Deletions cut 2 bases from V and 2 bases from J, with 4 bases between. The length of the CDR3 is 12 residues. CDR3 loop: CASSYPTYEQYF. The CDR3 nucleotides read TGTGCCAGCAGTTACCCGACCTACGAGCAGTACTTC.

This clonotype was seen many times. This rearrangement joins TRBV6-5 to TRBJ1-6; perhaps TRBD1 as D (5 bases). Trimming removed 7 bases at V and 4 bases at J, with 14 bases between. The CDR3 extends over 15 amino acids. Germline V CDR1 and CDR2: MNHEY, SVGAGI. The CDR3 bases are TGTGCCAGCACCCTGACAGACACGTATAATTCACCCCTCCACTTT. Translating gives CASTLTDTYNSPLHF.

Many counts were recorded for this clonotype. The chain combines TRBV6-5 with TRBJ2-6; D uncertain. The V gene's germline CDR1 is MNHEY and CDR2 SVGAGI. Trimming took 0 bases from V and 3 from J, leaving 0 bases between them. The CDR3 contains 13 residues. The DNA for the CDR3 is TGTGCCAGCAGTTACTCTGGGGCCAACGTCCTGACTTTC. It yields the protein CASSYSGANVLTF.

This clonotype was seen many times. V gene TRBV14 combines with J gene TRBJ2-1; tentatively, D is TRBD1 or TRBD2 (5 bases each). Germline V gene sequence: CDR1 SGHDN, CDR2 FVKESK. CDR3 size: 14 residues. V shed 4 bases and J shed 7 bases, with 14 bases lying between them. The CDR3 sequence: CASSPGPLRNEQFF. The CDR3 coding sequence is TGTGCCAGCAGCCCGGGACCCCTAAGGAATGAGCAGTTCTTC. The whole variable domain, filled in from reference TRBV14 and TRBJ2-1, reads EAGVTQFPSHSVIEKGQTVTLRCDPISGHDNLYWYRRVMGKEIKFLLHFVKESKQDESGMPNNRFLAERTGGTYSTLKVQPAELEDSGVYFCASSPGPLRNEQFFGPGTRLTVL.

J is TRBJ2-6 and V is TRBV4-1; unclear D gene. CDR3 length: 15 residues. V lost 0 bases to trimming and J lost 3 bases, with 6 bases between them. Germline lookup yields CDR1 MGHRA and CDR2 YSYEKL. The CDR3 nucleotides read TGCGCCAGCAGCCAAGATACGTATGGGGCCAACGTCCTGACTTTC. As protein: CASSQDTYGANVLTF.

This clonotype has ten or more counts. This sequence joins TRBV29-1 and TRBJ1-1, with D unclear. CDR1 is SQVTM and CDR2 is ANQGSEA in the germline V gene. CDR3 size: 13 residues. Trimming took 6 bases from V and 2 from J, leaving 13 bases between them. The CDR3 region is CSVQGQLNTEAFF. CDR3 sequence (DNA): TGCAGCGTCCAAGGGCAGCTTAACACTGAAGCTTTCTTT.

This clonotype was picked up many times. This chain uses TRBV28 with TRBJ2-1; 10 bases map to TRBD2. Unmatched junction bases numbered 10, after V lost 2 bases and J lost 12 bases. Germline values: CDR1 MDHEN, CDR2 SYDVKM. This CDR3 comprises 15 residues. The CDR3 bases are TGTGCCAGCAGTTTAGGGCTAGCGGGAGAGTCAGGGCAGTTCTTC. Protein sequence: CASSLGLAGESGQFF. The variable domain in full, with the rest retrieved from reference TRBV28 and TRBJ2-1, is DVKVTQSSRYLVKRTGEKVFLECVQDMDHENMFWYRQDPGLGLRLIYFSYDVKMKEKGDIPEGYSVSREKKERFSLILESASTNQTSMYLCASSLGLAGESGQFFGPGTRLTVL.

At least ten counts were recorded for this clonotype. Written as DNA, the CDR3 is TGCAGTGCTCACCCAGGGACGTCCCAAGAGACCCAGTACTTC. Its protein is CSAHPGTSQETQYF. This chain uses TRBV20-1 with TRBJ2-5; TRBD1 or TRBD2 may be the D gene (5 bases each). This CDR3 spans 14 amino acids. CDR1 DFQATT and CDR2 SNEGSKA come from the germline V gene (reference sequence). Trimming stripped 5 bases from V and 1 base from J, with 14 bases between.

The chain employs TRBV2 and TRBJ1-2; no clear D gene. CDR3 length equals 14 residues. Germline assignment: CDR1 SNHLY and CDR2 FYNNEI. Trimming left V 6 bases short and J 7 bases short, with 18 bases between. Here the CDR3 DNA reads TGTGCCAGCAGCCCCGTGGAGCTTTCGGGTGGCTACACCTTC. This gives the protein CASSPVELSGGYTF.

This clonotype was seen repeatedly, ten times or more. V usage is TRBV5-5 and J usage is TRBJ2-3, with TRBD2 identical over 11 bases. CDR3 length equals 18 residues. CDR1 SGHKS and CDR2 YYEKEE come from the germline V gene (reference sequence). V lost 4 bases and J lost 2; bases outside the gene matches: 12. The CDR3 protein is CASSLYLATSGATDTQYF. The CDR3 nucleotides read TGTGCCAGCAGCCTCTACCTCGCGACTAGCGGGGCCACAGATACGCAGTATTTT.

The chain has TRBV18 and TRBJ2-3; 9 bases are shared with TRBD2. CDR3 length: 17 amino acids. Unmatched junction bases numbered 10, after V lost 2 bases and J lost 4 bases. Germline CDR1 and CDR2: KGHSH and LQKENI. The CDR3 nucleotides read TGTGCCAGCTCACCAGGGCGGGAGGGCCGAGGAGCAGATACGCAGTATTTT. Protein sequence: CASSPGREGRGADTQYF.

CDR3 nucleotide sequence: TGTGCCAGCTCACCACCATCCGGGAAAGAGACCCAGTACTTC. This sequence encodes CASSPPSGKETQYF. V and J are TRBV18 and TRBJ2-5; D possibly corresponds to TRBD2 (5 bases). The CDR3 length is 14 residues. Per germline, CDR1 KGHSH and CDR2 LQKENI. The V gene lost 0 bases and the J gene lost 3 bases, with 8 bases spanning the gap.

The J gene is TRBJ2-5, the V gene TRBV6-2 or TRBV6-3, with 8 positions matching TRBD2. There are 16 residues in the CDR3. The V and J ends lost 7 bases and 1 base, in that order; junction bases with no gene match: 11. Germline CDR1 MNHEY, CDR2 SVGEGT. The CDR3 protein is CASTPARTSGQETQYF. The CDR3 DNA reads TGTGCCAGCACCCCAGCCCGTACTAGCGGCCAAGAGACCCAGTACTTC.

The J gene is TRBJ1-5, the V gene TRBV20-1; D is uncertain. With 3 bases removed from V and 3 bases from J, the gap between germline ends came to 12 bases. This CDR3 region has 14 residues. Germline V gene lookup returns CDR1 DFQATT and CDR2 SNEGSKA (reference sequence). CDR3 region: CSARSDGNNQPQHF. The CDR3 bases are TGCAGTGCTAGGAGCGACGGGAACAATCAGCCCCAGCATTTT.

On this clonotype itself: A much larger clone is a single base away; this may be a read error. The chain is built from TRBV5-1 and TRBJ2-7; 11 bases line up with TRBD2. Germline CDR1 is SGHRS and CDR2 is YFSETQ. This CDR3 comprises 15 residues. The CDR3 protein is CATSGGTSGSYEQYF. CDR3 DNA: TGCGCCACCAGCGGAGGGACTAGCGGATCCTACGAGCAGTACTTC. The variable domain in full, with the rest retrieved from reference TRBV5-1 and TRBJ2-7, is KAGVTQTPRYLIKTRGQQVTLSCSPISGHRSVSWYQQTPGQGLQFLFEYFSETQRNKGNFPGRFSGRQFSNSRSEMNVSTLELGDSALYLCATSGGTSGSYEQYFGPGTRLTVT.

This clonotype was picked up many times. The chain joins TRBV7-2 to TRBJ2-5; 7 nucleotides match TRBD2. This CDR3 is built from 17 residues. Germline CDR1 and CDR2: SGHTA and FQGNSA. V trimming: 0 bases; J trimming: 0 bases; junction bases outside the gene matches: 7. The DNA of the CDR3 is TGTGCCAGCAGCTTAGCGCTTCTAGCGGCGTACCAAGAGACCCAGTACTTC. This translates into CASSLALLAAYQETQYF.

This clonotype appeared a few times. The chain uses TRBV7-8 and TRBJ2-1; 10 bases align to TRBD2. This CDR3 comprises 18 residues. The V segment lost 1 base and the J segment 10 bases; nucleotides outside the gene matches: 16. Germline CDR1 SGHVS, CDR2 FQNEAQ. The CDR3: CASSLELAGDPREREQFF. CDR3 sequence (DNA): TGTGCCAGCAGCTTAGAGCTAGCGGGAGACCCCAGGGAAAGGGAGCAGTTCTTC.

The chain is built from TRBV20-1 and TRBJ1-5, with TRBD1 matching over 7 bases. The CDR3 is 13 amino acids. From germline, CDR1 is DFQATT and CDR2 SNEGSKA (reference sequence). The CDR3 loop reads CSGTGDDNQPQHF. The CDR3 DNA reads TGCAGCGGCACAGGGGACGACAATCAGCCCCAGCATTTT.

In its sample, this clonotype was seen many times. The rearrangement uses TRBV7-9 and TRBJ2-1; a possible D gene is TRBD2 (5 bases). Deletions cut 6 bases from V and 7 bases from J, with 13 bases between. The CDR3 consists of 13 residues. The germline V gene has CDR1 SEHNR and CDR2 FQNEAQ (reference sequence). The CDR3 sequence: CASRAGIGNEQFF. DNA of the CDR3: TGTGCCAGCAGGGCGGGCATTGGGAATGAGCAGTTCTTC.

Many counts were recorded for this clonotype. The rearrangement joins TRBV15 to TRBJ1-1; D is possibly TRBD1 (5 bases). This CDR3 is built from 15 residues. Germline V lookup: CDR1 LNHNV, CDR2 YYDKDF (reference sequence). V lost 1 base, J lost 1 base, and 10 bases lay in between. Here the CDR3 reads CATSRAGGENTEAFF. CDR3 DNA: TGTGCCACCAGCAGAGCGGGGGGGGAGAACACTGAAGCTTTCTTT.

This clonotype was seen a handful of times. This rearrangement joins TRBV5-6 to TRBJ2-7; TRBD2 is a possible D gene (6 bases). The CDR3 sequence is 12 residues long. V was pared by 3 bases and J by 6 bases, with 10 bases between. The germline V gene has CDR1 SGHDT and CDR2 YYEEEE. In nucleotides, the CDR3 is TGTGCCAGCAGCTCCGGGGGTCTCGAGCAGTACTTC. Encoded protein: CASSSGGLEQYF.

This clonotype came up once. V and J are TRBV5-1 and TRBJ2-1, with TRBD1 identical over 9 bases. Germline trimming cut 0 bases from V and 8 bases from J; bases unmatched to any gene: 6. The CDR3 contains 15 residues. Germline V gives CDR1 SGHRS, CDR2 YFSETQ. The CDR3 loop is CASSLVQGALYEQFF. The CDR3 coding sequence is TGCGCCAGCAGCTTGGTACAGGGGGCGTTGTATGAGCAGTTCTTC.

As regards this clonotype: With a much larger clone just one base away, this may be a read error. The V gene is TRBV11-2, the J gene TRBJ2-1; 7 nucleotides line up with TRBD2. V shed 1 base and J 5 bases; nucleotides not matched to a gene: 8. Per the germline V gene, CDR1 is SGHAT and CDR2 is FQNNGV. CDR3 length equals 16 residues. CDR3 bases: TGTGCCAGCAGCTTAGTGCCGGGAGGATGTAACAATGAGCAGTTCTTC. Its protein product is CASSLVPGGCNNEQFF.

The chain joins TRBV3-1 to TRBJ2-5; 8 nucleotides agree with TRBD2. This CDR3 has 18 residues. The germline V gene has CDR1 LGHDT and CDR2 YNNKEL (reference sequence). The trim removed 4 bases at V and 4 bases at J, leaving 17 bases unmatched. The CDR3 loop is CASSRGVGLAANGETQYF. The CDR3 DNA is TGTGCCAGCAGCCGCGGGGTTGGACTAGCCGCTAACGGAGAGACCCAGTACTTC.

This clonotype has at least ten counts. The junction departs from germline at one end; a sequencing error may be responsible. The chain recombines TRBV20-1 with TRBJ1-1; D perhaps matches TRBD1 (6 bases). The length of the CDR3 is 12 residues. Per germline, CDR1 DFQATT and CDR2 SNEGSKA (reference sequence). The CDR3 protein is CSGRGGLTEAFF. The CDR3 DNA follows: TGCAGTGGTAGAGGGGGGCTCACTGAAGCTTTCTTT.

The CDR3 spells CASSQEYRGHAETQYF. For the CDR3, the DNA is TGCGCCAGCAGCCAAGAATACAGGGGGCACGCAGAGACCCAGTACTTC. The J gene is TRBJ2-5, the V gene TRBV4-3; 9 bases are a match to TRBD1. V shed 0 bases, J shed 4 bases, and the junction held 6 bases outside the gene matches. CDR1 and CDR2 (germline): LGHNA, YSLEER. The CDR3 consists of 16 residues.

This clonotype has ten or more counts. A read error may account for a junction end that differs from germline. The chain recombines TRBV6-1 with TRBJ2-7; D gene unclear. Per the germline V gene, CDR1 is MNHNS and CDR2 is SASEGT. This CDR3 is 12 amino acids long. CDR3 sequence reads: CASSESGYEQYF. DNA of the CDR3: TGCGCCAGCAGTGAGTCCGGGTACGAGCAGTACTTC.

This clonotype was detected a few times. The J gene is TRBJ1-2, the V gene TRBV6-5; 7 bases are shared with TRBD1. Germline assignment: CDR1 MNHEY and CDR2 SVGAGI. The CDR3 has 13 residues. V was clipped by 4 bases and J by 4 bases; unmatched bases: 3. CDR3 sequence reads: CASSFGTAYGYTF. The CDR3 DNA reads TGTGCCAGCAGTTTCGGGACAGCCTATGGCTACACCTTC.

This clonotype was observed many times. The chain employs TRBV4-3 and TRBJ2-7; 10 positions agree with TRBD2. V was pared by 5 bases and J by 2 bases, with 3 bases of the junction left unmatched. The V gene's germline CDR1 is LGHNA and CDR2 YSLEER. The CDR3 runs 14 residues. CDR3 in amino acids: CASSKTSGTYEQYF. The DNA for the CDR3 is TGCGCCAGCAGCAAAACTAGCGGGACCTACGAGCAGTACTTC.

This clonotype was detected only a few times. This rearrangement joins TRBV2 to TRBJ1-1; 8 nucleotides align to TRBD1. Germline V gene lookup returns CDR1 SNHLY and CDR2 FYNNEI. The CDR3 consists of 15 residues. The ends lost 2 bases at V and 4 bases at J; junction bases unmatched: 6. The DNA for the CDR3 is TGTGCCAGCAGTGAACAGGGGGCGTGGAGCACTGAAGCTTTCTTT. Protein product: CASSEQGAWSTEAFF.

This clonotype has at least ten counts. The V call is TRBV10-3, the J call TRBJ2-6, with TRBD2 identical over 13 bases. This CDR3 region has 16 residues. V lost 10 bases and J lost 0; bases outside the gene matches: 3. Germline CDR1 reads ENHRY; CDR2 reads SYGVKD. The CDR3 sequence: CATGLAGVSGANVLTF. CDR3 nucleotide sequence: TGTGCCACCGGACTAGCGGGGGTCTCTGGGGCCAACGTCCTGACTTTC.